Each of the 23 T cell receptor beta chains below was sequenced from the same sample in a study of CD8 T cells in Susac syndrome. RNA in amounts of roughly 0.45 to 1 ug was reverse transcribed with random hexamers. TCRdb reprocessed the immunoSEQ multiplex PCR reads via MiXCR and lists one record per CDR3 protein. The sample lists 110,000 or so distinct CDR3 sequences, 85% to 95% seen once, with about 0.11% in the top ten. Sequenced sample: CD8+ T cells from PBMCs. The receptors stem from a human donor in good health.

The chain carries TRBV12-3 or TRBV12-4 and TRBJ1-1; D is unresolved. The germline V and J ends were trimmed by 3 bases and 8 bases, with 10 bases remaining between them. The CDR3 length is 12 residues. The chain's CDR3 is CASSFSGAEAFF. The CDR3 DNA is TGTGCCAGCAGTTTCAGTGGAGCCGAAGCTTTCTTT.

The genes are TRBV7-8 and TRBJ1-1, with 8 bases fitting TRBD1. The V and J ends lost 6 bases and 3 bases, in that order; junction bases with no gene match: 6. Germline V CDR1 and CDR2: SGHVS, FQNEAQ. This CDR3 has 14 residues. In DNA form, the CDR3 reads TGTGCCAGCAGGATGGACAGGGTGGACACTGAAGCTTTCTTT. Its protein product is CASRMDRVDTEAFF. The complete variable domain, with remaining parts taken from reference TRBV7-8 and TRBJ1-1, reads GAGVSQSPRYKVAKRGQDVALRCDPISGHVSLFWYQQALGQGPEFLTYFQNEAQLDKSGLPSDRFFAERPEGSVSTLKIQRTQQEDSAVYLCASRMDRVDTEAFFGQGTRLTVV.

This rearrangement joins TRBV7-2 to TRBJ1-1; D remains unclear. Germline values: CDR1 SGHTA, CDR2 FQGNSA. Deletions cut 1 base from V and 3 bases from J, with 9 bases between. CDR3 length equals 14 residues. CDR3 sequence: CASSLDGVYTEAFF. In DNA form, the CDR3 reads TGTGCCAGCAGCTTAGATGGGGTGTACACTGAAGCTTTCTTT.

This chain connects TRBV11-3 to TRBJ2-3; D is undetermined. The V end lost 5 bases, the J end lost 4 bases, and 10 bases lay between the germline ends. The CDR3 totals 13 residues. Germline V gene lookup returns CDR1 SGHNT and CDR2 YENEEA. CDR3 residues: CASSQRESDTQYF. The CDR3 nucleotides read TGTGCCAGCAGCCAAAGAGAGTCAGATACGCAGTATTTT. Looking up the rest from reference TRBV11-3 and TRBJ2-3 gives the full variable domain: EAGVVQSPRYKIIEKKQPVAFWCNPISGHNTLYWYLQNLGQGPELLIRYENEEAVDDSQLPKDRFSAERLKGVDSTLKIQPAELGDSAVYLCASSQRESDTQYFGPGTRLTVL.

Only one count was recorded for this clonotype. The V and J genes are TRBV30 and TRBJ1-3; a possible D gene is TRBD1 (5 bases). The CDR3 length is 14 residues. Per the germline V gene, CDR1 is GTSNPN and CDR2 is SVGIG (reference sequence). V lost 8 bases and J lost 0, with 14 bases in between. In nucleotides, the CDR3 is TGTGCCGGCGGGACGTCCGTCTCTGGAAACACCATATATTTT. Its protein product is CAGGTSVSGNTIYF.

The rearrangement joins TRBV6-5 to TRBJ2-7, with D possibly TRBD1 on 5 matching bases. Trimming took 7 bases from V and 3 from J, leaving 13 bases between them. The CDR3 has 13 residues. The germline V gene has CDR1 MNHEY and CDR2 SVGAGI. The CDR3, as DNA: TGTGCCAGCACCCCAGGGTTCGTCTACGAGCAGTACTTC. This codes for CASTPGFVYEQYF.

The rearrangement joins TRBV5-6 to TRBJ2-2; D is uncertain. CDR3 size: 17 residues. Trimming left V 2 bases short and J 2 bases short, with 16 bases between. Germline CDR1 SGHDT, CDR2 YYEEEE. CDR3 sequence (DNA): TGTGCCAGCAGCTTACTACCCGACGAGGCAAACACCGGGGAGCTGTTTTTT. Its protein product is CASSLLPDEANTGELFF. Supplemented by reference TRBV5-6 and TRBJ2-2, the full variable domain reads DAGVTQSPTHLIKTRGQQVTLRCSPKSGHDTVSWYQQALGQGPQFIFQYYEEEERQRGNFPDRFSGHQFPNYSSELNVNALLLGDSALYLCASSLLPDEANTGELFFGEGSRLTVL.

This chain joins TRBV9 and TRBJ2-7; the match to TRBD1 covers 10 bases. The CDR3 sequence is 14 residues long. Germline values: CDR1 SGDLS, CDR2 YYNGEE. The V and J ends lost 4 bases and 2 bases, in that order; junction bases with no gene match: 3. The CDR3 DNA follows: TGTGCCAGCAGCCCGGGACAGGGGCCCTACGAGCAGTACTTC. Amino acids: CASSPGQGPYEQYF.

The CDR3 DNA reads TGTGCCAGCAGTGCCGGGACAGGGGACCAGCCCCAGCATTTT. This encodes CASSAGTGDQPQHF. The rearrangement joins TRBV2 to TRBJ1-5, with 10 positions matching TRBD1. The CDR3 has 14 residues. Germline V gives CDR1 SNHLY, CDR2 FYNNEI. V shed 4 bases and J 7 bases; nucleotides not matched to a gene: 4.

The rearrangement links TRBV7-2 to TRBJ2-1; D is perhaps TRBD2 (5 bases). This CDR3 is 15 amino acids long. Germline lookup yields CDR1 SGHTA and CDR2 FQGNSA. Between the trimmed V and J ends, which lost 6 bases and 2 bases, there was a span of 14 bases. This CDR3 is CASRPDQRTYNEQFF. CDR3 DNA sequence: TGTGCCAGCAGGCCAGATCAGCGGACCTACAATGAGCAGTTCTTC.

Of note for this clonotype: The junction differs from germline at one of its ends, possibly a read error. The chain joins TRBV2 to TRBJ1-3, with D uncertain. The CDR3 covers 13 residues. Looked up from germline, CDR1 is SNHLY and CDR2 is FYNNEI. CDR3 bases: TGTGCCAGCAGTGCAACGTCTGAAAACACCATATATTTT. Its protein is CASSATSENTIYF.

The chain carries TRBV5-6 and TRBJ1-2; a possible D gene is TRBD1 (5 bases). Looked up from germline, CDR1 is SGHDT and CDR2 is YYEEEE. V lost 2 bases and J 0 bases, leaving 11 bases between the germline ends. The CDR3 contains 15 residues. CDR3 in DNA: TGTGCCAGCAGCTTTTCGGGGGGAGCTAACTATGGCTACACCTTC. Translation gives CASSFSGGANYGYTF.

This chain connects TRBV2 to TRBJ2-7, with D unresolved. This CDR3 is built from 13 residues. V lost 4 bases and J lost 2, with 9 bases in between. Germline CDR1 SNHLY, CDR2 FYNNEI. CDR3 sequence: CASSGHGAYEQYF. In nucleotides, the CDR3 is TGTGCCAGCAGTGGGCACGGAGCCTACGAGCAGTACTTC.

The chain combines TRBV10-3 with TRBJ2-6; TRBD1 agrees at 10 bases. CDR1 is ENHRY, CDR2 SYGVKD, per germline. The trim removed 7 bases at V and 4 bases at J, leaving 16 bases unmatched. The length of the CDR3 is 19 residues. The CDR3 is CAITAGRGTGVGGANVLTF. The CDR3 DNA sequence: TGTGCCATCACGGCGGGTCGCGGGACAGGGGTAGGAGGGGCCAACGTCCTGACTTTC.

The rearrangement joins TRBV29-1 to TRBJ2-2, with D perhaps TRBD2 (5 bases). Trimming cost V 4 bases and J 1 base, with 10 bases left between them. Germline V gene sequence: CDR1 SQVTM, CDR2 ANQGSEA. The CDR3 totals 14 residues. The CDR3 coding sequence is TGCAGCGTTGCCGGGGTCGGGAACACCGGGGAGCTGTTTTTT. It specifies CSVAGVGNTGELFF.

The chain employs TRBV25-1 and TRBJ2-3; 7 nucleotides line up with TRBD1. V gave up 6 bases and J gave up 0 bases; unmatched junction bases: 9. The length of the CDR3 is 16 residues. Germline V gene lookup returns CDR1 MGHDK and CDR2 SYGVNS. CDR3 coding DNA: TGTGCCAGCAGGATCAATTGGGACAGAAGCACAGATACGCAGTATTTT. It encodes CASRINWDRSTDTQYF.

The chain links TRBV20-1 to TRBJ2-1, with 7 bases that match TRBD2. CDR1 and CDR2 from the germline V gene are DFQATT and SNEGSKA (reference sequence). The V gene end was trimmed by 6 bases and the J gene end by 5 bases; junction bases not matched to a gene: 10. The CDR3 has 14 amino acids. CDR3 protein: CSAAFGGGDNEQFF. The DNA of the CDR3 is TGCAGTGCCGCCTTCGGGGGAGGGGACAATGAGCAGTTCTTC.

The V gene is TRBV2, the J gene TRBJ2-1, with D perhaps TRBD1 (5 bases). The CDR3 has 16 residues. V lost 7 bases and J lost 5, with 21 bases in between. Germline values: CDR1 SNHLY, CDR2 FYNNEI. The CDR3 region has the DNA TGTGCCAGCATGGGGCTCGTACGCGTGCAGGACAATGAGCAGTTCTTC. It translates to CASMGLVRVQDNEQFF. The whole variable domain, filled in from reference TRBV2 and TRBJ2-1, reads EPEVTQTPSHQVTQMGQEVILRCVPISNHLYFYWYRQILGQKVEFLVSFYNNEISEKSEIFDDQFSVERPDGSNFTLKIRSTKLEDSAMYFCASMGLVRVQDNEQFFGPGTRLTVL.

This chain joins TRBV7-2 and TRBJ2-7, with 8 positions matching TRBD1. This CDR3 spans 15 amino acids. Germline V gene data show CDR1 as SGHTA and CDR2 as FQGNSA. Trimming removed 1 base from V and 6 bases from J; junction bases left unmatched: 8. CDR3 loop: CASSLGTGSKFEQYF. For the CDR3, the DNA is TGTGCCAGCAGCTTAGGGACAGGGTCAAAATTCGAGCAGTACTTC.

A note on this clonotype: One junction end does not reproduce the germline sequence, and a read error may be involved. The gene calls are TRBV7-7 and TRBJ2-5; no definite D call. This CDR3 comprises 12 residues. CDR1 is SSHAT, CDR2 FNYEAQ, per germline (reference sequence). The CDR3 is CASSVLASTQYF. In DNA, the CDR3 is TGTGCTAGCAGCGTTCTGGCGTCGACCCAGTACTTC.

This clonotype has just one count. This chain connects TRBV7-9 to TRBJ2-3, with a weak D call TRBD2 (6 bases). Germline lookup yields CDR1 SEHNR and CDR2 FQNEAQ (reference sequence). The CDR3 spans 14 residues. Deletions cut 5 bases from V and 11 bases from J, with 20 bases between. The CDR3 is CASSRNRGIVGQYF. As DNA, the CDR3 is TGTGCCAGCAGCCGAAACCGGGGGATTGTAGGGCAGTATTTT.

The chain couples TRBV20-1 to TRBJ1-2, with TRBD1 as a possible D gene (6 bases). This CDR3 is 13 amino acids long. Trimming took off 0 bases at V and 3 bases at J, with 8 bases between the two ends. Germline V CDR1 and CDR2: DFQATT, SNEGSKA (reference sequence). CDR3 nucleotide sequence: TGCAGTGCTAGAGAGGGGGGCGACTATGGCTACACCTTC. Protein sequence: CSAREGGDYGYTF.

The chain combines TRBV7-9 with TRBJ2-7, with 7 bases identical to TRBD2. The CDR3 totals 15 residues. Unmatched junction bases numbered 8, after V lost 1 base and J lost 5 bases. Germline V gene sequence: CDR1 SEHNR, CDR2 FQNEAQ (reference sequence). CDR3 bases: TGTGCCAGCAGCTTAGTGCGGCAGGGAGGGCACGAGCAGTACTTC. It yields the protein CASSLVRQGGHEQYF.